These 14 T cell receptor beta chains were all obtained from the same sample, sequenced in a study of cytomegalovirus exposure and HLA in healthy donors. 13 Jbeta primers and 60 Vbeta primers were used for the PCR. The assay was immunoSEQ multiplex PCR, and TCRdb's table has in-frame clones only and misses some. The sample consists of 100,000 to 120,000 clones, over 70% of them appearing once. The specimen sequenced was PBMCs. All receptors derive from a man aged 30 to 39 in good health and CMV-seronegative.

This clone was observed a single time. As DNA, the CDR3 is TGTGCCAGCAGCTTAGAACGGTGGGAGACCCAGTACTTC. As protein: CASSLERWETQYF. The chain uses TRBV11-2 and TRBJ2-5; D gene ambiguous. This CDR3 is 13 amino acids long. CDR1 and CDR2 from the germline V gene are SGHAT and FQNNGV. Between the trimmed V and J ends, which lost 0 bases and 5 bases, there was a span of 7 bases.

In its sample, this clone was seen a few times. The chain has TRBV19 and TRBJ2-1, with D possibly matching TRBD2 (6 bases). The V end lost 10 bases, the J end lost 3 bases, and 16 bases lay between the germline ends. The CDR3 is made up of 14 amino acids. Germline V gene data show CDR1 as LNHDA and CDR2 as SQIVND (reference sequence). The chain's CDR3 is CATGRGLGYNEQFF. The CDR3 nucleotides are TGTGCCACCGGACGGGGACTGGGCTACAATGAGCAGTTCTTC. Full variable domain (outside the CDR3, taken from reference TRBV19 and TRBJ2-1): DGGITQSPKYLFRKEGQNVTLSCEQNLNHDAMYWYRQDPGQGLRLIYYSQIVNDFQKGDIAEGYSVSREKKESFPLTVTSAQKNPTAFYLCATGRGLGYNEQFFGPGTRLTVL.

The gene calls are TRBV2 and TRBJ1-4; D remains ambiguous. The CDR3 consists of 13 residues. Per the germline V gene, CDR1 is SNHLY and CDR2 is FYNNEI. The V end was cut by 2 bases, the J end by 5 bases, with 6 bases between. The CDR3, as DNA: TGTGCCAGCAGTGAAACAGTGAATGAAAAACTGTTTTTT. This gives the protein CASSETVNEKLFF.

In DNA, the CDR3 is TGTGCCAGCAGCTTAGCCAGCGGGGGGGGCTACGAGCAGTACTTC. As protein: CASSLASGGGYEQYF. The V call is TRBV7-2, the J call TRBJ2-7; 10 bases fit TRBD2. J lost 3 bases, V lost 0 bases, and 2 bases had no gene match. CDR1 and CDR2 (germline): SGHTA, FQGNSA. The length of the CDR3 is 15 residues.

J is TRBJ1-1 and V is TRBV9; 7 nucleotides align to TRBD1. Germline values: CDR1 SGDLS, CDR2 YYNGEE. V shed 0 bases and J 1 base; nucleotides not matched to a gene: 6. This CDR3 has 16 amino acids. The CDR3 nucleotides are TGTGCCAGCAGCGTAGCTTCCGACAGGGAGAACACTGAAGCTTTCTTT. Translated: CASSVASDRENTEAFF.

As to this clone: This clone may be a read error of a much larger clone one base away. This sequence joins TRBV11-2 and TRBJ1-1, with D unclear. The V end lost 5 bases, the J end lost 1 base, and 8 bases lay between the germline ends. The germline V gene has CDR1 SGHAT and CDR2 FQNNGV. CDR3 length: 13 amino acids. This chain's CDR3 is CASSPRRNTEAFF. The CDR3 bases are TGTGCCAGCAGCCCCCGGAGGAACACTGAAGCTTTCTTT.

The rearrangement links TRBV28 to TRBJ1-1, with D tentatively TRBD1 (6 bases). CDR1 and CDR2 (germline): MDHEN, SYDVKM. The CDR3 runs to 15 residues. V lost 5 bases and J 0 bases, leaving 13 bases between the germline ends. The CDR3 region is CASSAGQILNTEAFF. The CDR3 DNA sequence: TGTGCCAGCAGTGCAGGACAGATCCTGAACACTGAAGCTTTCTTT.

This sequence joins TRBV5-1 and TRBJ2-7; D is unresolved. CDR1 and CDR2 (germline): SGHRS, YFSETQ. The CDR3 sequence is 15 residues long. The ends were cut back, 2 bases at V and 0 bases at J, with 12 bases in the middle. The CDR3 bases are TGCGCCAGCAGCTTTACCCCCGGAGACTCCTACGAGCAGTACTTC. It codes for CASSFTPGDSYEQYF. The whole variable domain, remainder taken from reference TRBV5-1 and TRBJ2-7, is KAGVTQTPRYLIKTRGQQVTLSCSPISGHRSVSWYQQTPGQGLQFLFEYFSETQRNKGNFPGRFSGRQFSNSRSEMNVSTLELGDSALYLCASSFTPGDSYEQYFGPGTRLTVT.

The chain links TRBV19 to TRBJ1-6; D might be TRBD1 (5 bases). CDR3 length: 14 residues. V lost 3 bases, J lost 6 bases, and 9 bases lay in between. The germline V gene encodes CDR1 LNHDA and CDR2 SQIVND (reference sequence). CDR3 region: CASSIRDSNSPLHF. The CDR3 DNA sequence: TGTGCCAGTAGTATTCGTGACAGTAATTCACCCCTCCACTTT.

The V call is TRBV9, the J call TRBJ2-5; the match to TRBD1 covers 9 bases. Germline assignment: CDR1 SGDLS and CDR2 YYNGEE. CDR3 size: 15 residues. With V trimmed by 0 bases and J by 4 bases, 4 bases remained unmatched. DNA for the CDR3: TGTGCCAGCAGCGTAGGGACAGGGGTGCCAGAGACCCAGTACTTC. Residues: CASSVGTGVPETQYF. Full variable domain (rest looked up from reference TRBV9 and TRBJ2-5): DSGVTQTPKHLITATGQRVTLRCSPRSGDLSVYWYQQSLDQGLQFLIQYYNGEERAKGNILERFSAQQFPDLHSELNLSSLELGDSALYFCASSVGTGVPETQYFGPGTRLLVL.

The genes are TRBV28 and TRBJ1-1; 9 bases map to TRBD1. CDR1 MDHEN and CDR2 SYDVKM come from the germline V gene. With 3 bases clipped from V and 5 bases from J, the junction kept 1 base outside the gene matches. CDR3 length: 13 amino acids. CDR3 amino acids: CASSLDRGTEAFF. DNA of the CDR3: TGTGCCAGCAGTTTGGACAGGGGAACTGAAGCTTTCTTT. Together with reference TRBV28 and TRBJ1-1, the CDR3 gives the full variable domain: DVKVTQSSRYLVKRTGEKVFLECVQDMDHENMFWYRQDPGLGLRLIYFSYDVKMKEKGDIPEGYSVSREKKERFSLILESASTNQTSMYLCASSLDRGTEAFFGQGTRLTVV.

V usage is TRBV10-1 and J usage is TRBJ2-1; possibly TRBD2 for D (6 bases). Germline lookup yields CDR1 WNHNN and CDR2 SYGVQD (reference sequence). The CDR3 is made up of 15 amino acids. Trimming removed 4 bases at V and 7 bases at J, with 17 bases between. The DNA of the CDR3 is TGCGCCAGCAGTGTGGGCCGGGAGTGGGTGAATGAGCAGTTCTTC. This encodes CASSVGREWVNEQFF.

The V and J genes are TRBV15 and TRBJ1-4; TRBD1 agrees at 10 bases. There are 16 residues in the CDR3. The germline gives CDR1 LNHNV, CDR2 YYDKDF (reference sequence). Trimming took 1 base from V and 7 from J; bases not matched to a gene: 6. The CDR3, as DNA: TGTGCCACCAGCAGAGGGGACAGGGGAGGGGGTGAAAAACTGTTTTTT. This sequence encodes CATSRGDRGGGEKLFF. The full variable domain, rest sourced from reference TRBV15 and TRBJ1-4, is DAMVIQNPRYQVTQFGKPVTLSCSQTLNHNVMYWYQQKSSQAPKLLFHYYDKDFNNEADTPDNFQSRRPNTSFCFLDIRSPGLGDTAMYLCATSRGDRGGGEKLFFGSGTQLSVL.

The rearrangement links TRBV7-2 to TRBJ2-3; D possibly corresponds to TRBD2 (5 bases). This CDR3 region has 12 residues. Per the germline V gene, CDR1 is SGHTA and CDR2 is FQGNSA. Between the trimmed V and J ends, which lost 1 base and 7 bases, there was a span of 6 bases. CDR3 in DNA: TGTGCCAGCAGCTTAGGAGGGTATACGCAGTATTTT. Residues: CASSLGGYTQYF.